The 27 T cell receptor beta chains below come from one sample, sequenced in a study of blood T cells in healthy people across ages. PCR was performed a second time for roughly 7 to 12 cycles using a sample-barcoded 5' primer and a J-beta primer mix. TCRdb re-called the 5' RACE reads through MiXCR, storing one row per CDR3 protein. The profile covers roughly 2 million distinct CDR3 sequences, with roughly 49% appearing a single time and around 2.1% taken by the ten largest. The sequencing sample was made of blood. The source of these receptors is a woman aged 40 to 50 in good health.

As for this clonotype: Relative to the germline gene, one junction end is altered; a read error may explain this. CDR3 residues: CASSQDGGGAQNF. The CDR3 DNA is TGTGCCAGCAGCCAAGATGGGGGAGGAGCGCAGAATTTT. The chain combines TRBV3-1 with TRBJ2-3; a possible D gene is TRBD2 (6 bases). The germline V gene has CDR1 LGHDT and CDR2 YNNKEL (reference sequence). The CDR3 covers 13 residues.

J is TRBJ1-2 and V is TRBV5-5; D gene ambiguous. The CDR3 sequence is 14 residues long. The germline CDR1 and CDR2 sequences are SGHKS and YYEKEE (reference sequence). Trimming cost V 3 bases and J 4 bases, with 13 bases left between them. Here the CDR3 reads CASSSTRVVYGYTF. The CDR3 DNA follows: TGTGCCAGCAGCTCGACCCGGGTCGTCTATGGCTACACCTTC. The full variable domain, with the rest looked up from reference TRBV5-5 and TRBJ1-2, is DAGVTQSPTHLIKTRGQQVTLRCSPISGHKSVSWYQQVLGQGPQFIFQYYEKEERGRGNFPDRFSARQFPNYSSELNVNALLLGDSALYLCASSSTRVVYGYTFGSGTRLTVV.

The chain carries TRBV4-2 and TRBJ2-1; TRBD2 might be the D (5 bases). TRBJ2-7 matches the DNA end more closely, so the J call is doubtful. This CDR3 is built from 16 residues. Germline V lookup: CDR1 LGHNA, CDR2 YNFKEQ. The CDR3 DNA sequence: TGTGCCAGCAGCCACGACTCGTCTAGCTCCTACAATGAGCAGTACTTC. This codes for CASSHDSSSSYNEQYF.

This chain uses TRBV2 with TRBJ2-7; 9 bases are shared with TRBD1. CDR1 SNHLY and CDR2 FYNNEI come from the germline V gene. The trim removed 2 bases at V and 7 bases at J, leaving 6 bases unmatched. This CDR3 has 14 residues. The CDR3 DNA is TGTGCCAGCAGTGAAAGGGACAGGGACCTGGAGCAGTACTTC. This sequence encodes CASSERDRDLEQYF.

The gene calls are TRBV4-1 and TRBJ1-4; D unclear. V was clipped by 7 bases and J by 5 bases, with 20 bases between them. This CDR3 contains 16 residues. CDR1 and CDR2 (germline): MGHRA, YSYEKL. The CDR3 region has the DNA TGCGCCAGCAACCTCGATCGGGAGTCCCGAAATGAAAAACTGTTTTTT. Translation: CASNLDRESRNEKLFF.

CDR3 loop: CASSLRGDIYGYTF. The CDR3, as DNA: TGTGCCAGCAGTTTACGAGGGGACATCTATGGCTACACCTTC. V usage is TRBV27 and J usage is TRBJ1-2; D perhaps matches TRBD1 (6 bases). The CDR3 extends over 14 amino acids. The V gene lost 2 bases and the J gene lost 4 bases, with 11 bases spanning the gap. Germline V gives CDR1 MNHEY, CDR2 SMNVEV (reference sequence).

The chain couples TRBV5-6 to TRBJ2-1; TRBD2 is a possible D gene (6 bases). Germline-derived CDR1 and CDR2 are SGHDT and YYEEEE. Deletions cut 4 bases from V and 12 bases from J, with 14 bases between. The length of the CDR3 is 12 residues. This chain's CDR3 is CASSPTLGGQFF. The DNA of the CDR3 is TGTGCCAGCAGCCCTACATTGGGGGGGCAGTTCTTC.

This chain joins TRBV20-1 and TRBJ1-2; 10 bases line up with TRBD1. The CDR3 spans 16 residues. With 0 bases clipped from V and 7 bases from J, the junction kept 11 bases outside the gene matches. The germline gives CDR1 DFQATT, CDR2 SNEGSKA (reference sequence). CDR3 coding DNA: TGCAGTGCTAGAGATGCCGACAGGGGGCTCTCCTCTGGCTACACCTTC. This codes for CSARDADRGLSSGYTF.

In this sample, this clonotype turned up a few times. The CDR3 nucleotides are TGTGCCAGCAGTTACTCGATTGGGACTAGCGGGGTCCAGCAGTTCTTC. Amino acids: CASSYSIGTSGVQQFF. This sequence joins TRBV6-2 or TRBV6-3 and TRBJ2-1; 13 bases fit TRBD2. Germline loops: CDR1 MNHEY, CDR2 SVGEGT. The CDR3 length is 16 residues. The V gene end was trimmed by 0 bases and the J gene end by 11 bases; junction bases not matched to a gene: 7.

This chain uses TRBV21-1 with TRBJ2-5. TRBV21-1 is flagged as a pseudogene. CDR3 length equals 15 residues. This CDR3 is CASSKKGRVQETQYF. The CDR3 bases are TGTGCCAGCAGTAAAAAAGGCAGGGTACAAGAGACCCAGTACTTC.

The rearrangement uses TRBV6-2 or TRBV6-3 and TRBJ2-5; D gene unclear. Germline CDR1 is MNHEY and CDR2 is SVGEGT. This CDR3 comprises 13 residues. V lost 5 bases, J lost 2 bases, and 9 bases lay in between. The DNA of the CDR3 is TGTGCCAGCAGTCCCTGGAATCAAGAGACCCAGTACTTC. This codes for CASSPWNQETQYF.

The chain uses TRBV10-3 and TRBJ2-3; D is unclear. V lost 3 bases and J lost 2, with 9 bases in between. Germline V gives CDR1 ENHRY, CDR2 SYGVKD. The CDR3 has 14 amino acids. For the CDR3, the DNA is TGTGCCATCAGTGATTACGTCAACACAGATACGCAGTATTTT. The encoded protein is CAISDYVNTDTQYF.

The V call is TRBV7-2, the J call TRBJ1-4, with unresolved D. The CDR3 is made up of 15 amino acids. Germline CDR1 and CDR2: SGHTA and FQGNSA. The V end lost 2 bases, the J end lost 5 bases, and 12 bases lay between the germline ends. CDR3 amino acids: CASSLRPAGNEKLFF. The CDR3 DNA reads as TGTGCCAGCAGCTTACGCCCGGCGGGAAATGAAAAACTGTTTTTT.

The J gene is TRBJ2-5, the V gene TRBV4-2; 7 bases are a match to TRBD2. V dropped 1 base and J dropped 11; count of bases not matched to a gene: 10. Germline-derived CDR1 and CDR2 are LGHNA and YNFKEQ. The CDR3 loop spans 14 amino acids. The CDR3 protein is CASSQAWEMGGQYF. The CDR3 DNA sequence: TGTGCCAGCAGCCAAGCCTGGGAAATGGGGGGGCAGTACTTC.

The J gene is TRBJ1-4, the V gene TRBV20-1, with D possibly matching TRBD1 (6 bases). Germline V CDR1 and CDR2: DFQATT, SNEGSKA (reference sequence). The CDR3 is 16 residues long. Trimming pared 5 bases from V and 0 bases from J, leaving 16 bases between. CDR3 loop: CSAHREGDSTNEKLFF. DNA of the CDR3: TGCAGTGCTCACAGGGAGGGGGATTCAACTAATGAAAAACTGTTTTTT.

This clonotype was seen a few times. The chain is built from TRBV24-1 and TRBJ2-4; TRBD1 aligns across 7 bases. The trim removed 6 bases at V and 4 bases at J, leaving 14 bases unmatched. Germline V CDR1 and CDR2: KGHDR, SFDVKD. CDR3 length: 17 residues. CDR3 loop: CATSTHLTDRNKNIQYF. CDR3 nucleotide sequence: TGTGCCACCAGTACCCACCTCACGGACAGGAATAAAAACATTCAGTACTTC.

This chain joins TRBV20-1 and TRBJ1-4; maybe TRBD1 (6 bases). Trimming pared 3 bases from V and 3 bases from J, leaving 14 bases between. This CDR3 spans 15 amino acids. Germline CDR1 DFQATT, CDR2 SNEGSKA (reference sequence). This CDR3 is CSARTPGAPNEKLFF. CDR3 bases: TGCAGTGCTAGGACCCCGGGGGCCCCTAATGAAAAACTGTTTTTT.

CDR3 sequence reads: CSARPWGTYEQYF. The DNA of the CDR3 is TGCAGTGCTAGACCGTGGGGGACCTACGAGCAGTACTTC. This chain connects TRBV20-1 to TRBJ2-7; D could derive from TRBD1 or TRBD2 (5 bases each). V lost 2 bases, J lost 2 bases, and 10 bases lay in between. CDR3 length: 13 residues. Per germline, CDR1 DFQATT and CDR2 SNEGSKA (reference sequence).

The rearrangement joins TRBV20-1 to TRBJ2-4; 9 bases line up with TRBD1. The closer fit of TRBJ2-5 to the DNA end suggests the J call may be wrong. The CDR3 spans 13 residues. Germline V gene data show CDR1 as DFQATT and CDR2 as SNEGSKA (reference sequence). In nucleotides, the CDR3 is TGCAGTGCCACCTCCGGGACAGGGGAGACCCAGTACTTC. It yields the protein CSATSGTGETQYF.

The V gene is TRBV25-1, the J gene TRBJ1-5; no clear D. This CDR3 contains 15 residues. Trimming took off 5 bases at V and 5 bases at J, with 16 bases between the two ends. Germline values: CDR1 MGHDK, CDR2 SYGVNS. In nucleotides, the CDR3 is TGTGCCAGCAGTTCCGGGGAGCTGTGGGATCAGCCCCAGCATTTT. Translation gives CASSSGELWDQPQHF.

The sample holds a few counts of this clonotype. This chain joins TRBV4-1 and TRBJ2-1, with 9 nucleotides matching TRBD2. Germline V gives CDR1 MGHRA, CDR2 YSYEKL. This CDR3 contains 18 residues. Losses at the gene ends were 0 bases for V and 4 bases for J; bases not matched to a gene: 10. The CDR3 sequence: CASSQDLGRGGRYNEQFF. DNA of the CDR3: TGCGCCAGCAGCCAAGATTTAGGGCGGGGGGGTCGTTACAATGAGCAGTTCTTC.

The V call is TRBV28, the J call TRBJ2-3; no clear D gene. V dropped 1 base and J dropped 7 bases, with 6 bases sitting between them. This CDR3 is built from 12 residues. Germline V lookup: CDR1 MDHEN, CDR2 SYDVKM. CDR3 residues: CASSLYKHTQYF. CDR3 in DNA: TGTGCCAGCAGTTTATACAAACATACGCAGTATTTT. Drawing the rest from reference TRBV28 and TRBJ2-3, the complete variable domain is DVKVTQSSRYLVKRTGEKVFLECVQDMDHENMFWYRQDPGLGLRLIYFSYDVKMKEKGDIPEGYSVSREKKERFSLILESASTNQTSMYLCASSLYKHTQYFGPGTRLTVL.

The CDR3 sequence is CSARGGGLETGQETQYF. CDR3 DNA sequence: TGCAGTGCTAGAGGGGGGGGTCTCGAGACGGGTCAAGAGACCCAGTACTTC. The J gene is TRBJ2-5, the V gene TRBV20-1, with 7 nucleotides matching TRBD2. There are 17 residues in the CDR3. The germline gives CDR1 DFQATT, CDR2 SNEGSKA (reference sequence). With V trimmed by 1 base and J by 2 bases, 13 bases remained unmatched.

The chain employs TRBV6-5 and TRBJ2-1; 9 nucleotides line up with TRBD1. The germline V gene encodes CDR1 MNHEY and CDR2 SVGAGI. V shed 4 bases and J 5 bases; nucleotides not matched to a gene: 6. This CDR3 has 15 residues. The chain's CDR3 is CASSSDRGMDNEQFF. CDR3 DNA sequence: TGTGCCAGCAGTTCGGACAGGGGAATGGACAATGAGCAGTTCTTC.

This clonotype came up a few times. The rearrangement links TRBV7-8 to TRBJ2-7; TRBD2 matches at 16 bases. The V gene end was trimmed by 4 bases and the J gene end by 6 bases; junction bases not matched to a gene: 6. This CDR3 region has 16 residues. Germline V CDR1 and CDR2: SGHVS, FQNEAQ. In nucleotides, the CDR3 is TGTGCCAGCAGCTCCGGGACTAGCGGGGGGGCCGTCGAGCAGTACTTC. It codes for CASSSGTSGGAVEQYF. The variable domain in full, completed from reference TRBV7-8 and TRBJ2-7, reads GAGVSQSPRYKVAKRGQDVALRCDPISGHVSLFWYQQALGQGPEFLTYFQNEAQLDKSGLPSDRFFAERPEGSVSTLKIQRTQQEDSAVYLCASSSGTSGGAVEQYFGPGTRLTVT.

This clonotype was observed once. DNA for the CDR3: TGCGCCAGCAGCCACGGCAGGGACACTGAAGCTTTCTTT. Translated: CASSHGRDTEAFF. The rearrangement links TRBV4-3 to TRBJ1-1; D is perhaps TRBD1 (5 bases). Trimming stripped 3 bases from V and 3 bases from J, with 8 bases between. CDR3 length equals 13 residues. Per the germline V gene, CDR1 is LGHNA and CDR2 is YSLEER.

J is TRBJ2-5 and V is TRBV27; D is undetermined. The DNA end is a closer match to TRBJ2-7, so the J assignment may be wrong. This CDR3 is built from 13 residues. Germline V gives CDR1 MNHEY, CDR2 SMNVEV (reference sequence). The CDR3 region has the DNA TGTGCCAGCAGTCACGACGTCACCTACGAGCAGTACTTC. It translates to CASSHDVTYEQYF.